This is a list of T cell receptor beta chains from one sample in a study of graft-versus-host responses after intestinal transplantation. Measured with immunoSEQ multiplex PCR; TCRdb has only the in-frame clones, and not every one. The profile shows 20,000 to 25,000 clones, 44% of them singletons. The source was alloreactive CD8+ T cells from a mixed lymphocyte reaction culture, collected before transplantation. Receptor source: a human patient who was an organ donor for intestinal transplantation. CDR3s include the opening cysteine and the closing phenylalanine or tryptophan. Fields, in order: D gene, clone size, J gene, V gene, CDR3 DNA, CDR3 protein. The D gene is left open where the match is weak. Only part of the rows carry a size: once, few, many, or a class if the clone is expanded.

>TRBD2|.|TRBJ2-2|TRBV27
TGTGCCAGCAGTTCCCGTCTAGCGGGAGACCCGCACCGGGGAGCTGTTTTT
CASSSRLAGDPHRGAVF
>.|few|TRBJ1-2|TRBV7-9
TGTGCCAGCAGCCCGGGGGGGCAGGAGATTAACTATGGCTACACCTTC
CASSPGGQEINYGYTF
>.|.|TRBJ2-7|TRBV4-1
TGCGCCAGCAGCAGATCCGACTCCTACGAGCAGTACTTC
CASSRSDSYEQYF
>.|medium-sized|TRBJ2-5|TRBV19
TGTGCCAGTAGTATCGTGGACGGGGAGACCCAGTACTTC
CASSIVDGETQYF
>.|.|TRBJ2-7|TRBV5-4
TGTGCCAGCAGCCCCGGGACACCCTCCTACGAGCAGTACTTC
CASSPGTPSYEQYF
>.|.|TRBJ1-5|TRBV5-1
TGCGCCAGCAGCTTGGGGGGGCTGAGGCAGCCCCAGCATTTT
CASSLGGLRQPQHF
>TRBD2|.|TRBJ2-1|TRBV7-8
TGTGCCAGCAGCCCGGGACTAGCGGGAGTAAGGGAGCAGTTCTTC
CASSPGLAGVREQFF
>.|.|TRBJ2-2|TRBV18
TGTGCCAGCTCACTTATCTTTAGCAGCCGGGAGCTGTTTTTT
CASSLIFSSRELFF
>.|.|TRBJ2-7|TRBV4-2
TGTGCCAGCAGCCAAGAGGAGGGCGGGTCCTACGAGCAGTACTTC
CASSQEEGGSYEQYF
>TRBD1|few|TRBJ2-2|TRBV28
TGTGCCAGTGTTCAACAGGGGTTTTCGACCGGGGAGCTGTTTTTT
CASVQQGFSTGELFF